This T cell receptor beta chain was documented in a study of cytotoxic CD8 clonotypes in ibrutinib-treated CLL. Study-level results: An increase in clonality occurred at ibrutinib response, followed by a return toward baseline at progression.

Regarding this clone: Its antigen is not identified.

The table came from immunoSEQ multiplex PCR; TCRdb's copy has only in-frame clones and leaves some out. The table has some 290,000 clones, about 77% seen once. Germline CDR1 reads MGHRA; CDR2 reads YSYEKL. This CDR3 contains 17 residues. The V end lost 0 bases, the J end lost 7 bases, and 18 bases lay between the germline ends. This TCR came from a human donor with chronic lymphocytic leukemia. The J gene is TRBJ1-4, the V gene TRBV4-1; the D gene is possibly TRBD1 (5 bases). The sequencing used PBMCs, collected before ibrutinib treatment. CDR3 DNA: TGCGCCAGCAGCCAAGACGCCTCCGGGCAGGGTATTGAAAAACTGTTTTTT. Its protein is CASSQDASGQGIEKLFF.